The 29 T cell receptor beta chains given below trace back to one sample, sequenced in a study of patients and donors after allogeneic stem cell transplantation. TCRdb reanalysed the RT-PCR reads using MiXCR and keeps one entry per CDR3 protein. The sample holds 100,000 to 120,000 distinct CDR3 sequences, approximately 40% seen once. The sample taken for sequencing was blood, either unsorted or a sorted T cell fraction (not recorded which). Every receptor here comes from a human donor who was either an allogeneic HSCT recipient or a stem cell or donor lymphocyte infusion donor (not recorded which). It is not recorded whose cells these are; they may come from a transplant donor.

The gene calls are TRBV5-5 and TRBJ2-7; D gene uncertain. This CDR3 is built from 13 residues. Germline CDR1 and CDR2: SGHKS and YYEKEE (reference sequence). V was pared by 0 bases and J by 3 bases, with 7 bases between. The CDR3 bases are TGTGCCAGCAGCTTGGGGACCTTCTACGAGCAGTACTTC. Its protein product is CASSLGTFYEQYF.

The chain has TRBV7-2 and TRBJ2-4, with a weak D call TRBD2 (5 bases). There are 16 residues in the CDR3. The ends were cut back, 2 bases at V and 0 bases at J, with 11 bases in the middle. Germline V gene lookup returns CDR1 SGHTA and CDR2 FQGNSA. The chain's CDR3 is CASSLTERIAKNIQYF. DNA of the CDR3: TGTGCCAGCAGCTTAACCGAGCGGATAGCCAAAAACATTCAGTACTTC.

The chain employs TRBV4-3 and TRBJ1-1; 7 nucleotides match TRBD1. Germline trimming cut 4 bases from V and 7 bases from J; bases unmatched to any gene: 6. Per the germline V gene, CDR1 is LGHNA and CDR2 is YSLEER. The CDR3 loop spans 13 amino acids. The CDR3 reads CASSPGQAGEAFF. In DNA, the CDR3 is TGCGCCAGCAGCCCCGGACAGGCAGGTGAAGCTTTCTTT.

This clonotype was recorded once. This chain uses TRBV12-3 or TRBV12-4 with TRBJ2-7, with D possibly being TRBD2 (5 bases). The germline V and J ends were trimmed by 6 bases and 4 bases, with 10 bases remaining between them. This CDR3 has 12 residues. The CDR3 protein is CASSPDWYEQYF. The CDR3 coding sequence is TGTGCCAGCAGCCCGGACTGGTACGAGCAGTACTTC.

Only one count was recorded for this clonotype. The chain uses TRBV6-5 and TRBJ2-1; D perhaps matches TRBD2 (6 bases). Germline values: CDR1 MNHEY, CDR2 SVGAGI. This CDR3 has 14 residues. The ends were cut back, 7 bases at V and 6 bases at J, with 16 bases in the middle. In nucleotides, the CDR3 is TGTGCCAGCATCTTACCGGAGGGGTGCAATGAGCAGTTCTTC. It codes for CASILPEGCNEQFF.

This clonotype was recorded a few times. The rearrangement joins TRBV6-5 to TRBJ1-4; D remains ambiguous. This CDR3 is built from 14 residues. CDR1 is MNHEY, CDR2 SVGAGI, per germline. Between the trimmed V and J ends, which lost 2 bases and 7 bases, there was a span of 11 bases. This chain's CDR3 is CASSYEAGPEKLFF. In DNA, the CDR3 is TGTGCCAGCAGTTACGAGGCGGGTCCTGAAAAACTGTTTTTT.

This clonotype was detected only a few times. This sequence joins TRBV7-9 and TRBJ1-1; D gene uncertain. The CDR3 spans 13 residues. The V gene lost 5 bases and the J gene lost 4 bases, with 11 bases spanning the gap. Germline V gives CDR1 SEHNR, CDR2 FQNEAQ (reference sequence). CDR3: CASSRAGGTEAFF. In DNA form, the CDR3 reads TGTGCCAGCAGCCGAGCGGGTGGCACTGAAGCTTTCTTT.

CDR3 region: CASSLETSVYNEQFF. Written as DNA, the CDR3 is TGTGCCAGCAGCTTAGAAACTAGCGTATACAATGAGCAGTTCTTC. The V and J genes are TRBV7-2 and TRBJ2-1, with 7 bases identical to TRBD2. Germline CDR1 SGHTA, CDR2 FQGNSA. V gave up 1 base and J gave up 4 bases; unmatched junction bases: 4. The CDR3 runs 15 residues.

This clonotype has just a few counts. Here the CDR3 reads CASSPQGLAGSTDTQYF. CDR3 sequence (DNA): TGTGCCAGCTCACCGCAGGGACTAGCGGGAAGCACAGATACGCAGTATTTT. The chain uses TRBV18 and TRBJ2-3; TRBD2 agrees at 13 bases. Germline CDR1 and CDR2: KGHSH and LQKENI. Germline trimming cut 3 bases from V and 0 bases from J; bases unmatched to any gene: 3. CDR3 length equals 17 residues. The full variable domain, with the rest looked up from reference TRBV18 and TRBJ2-3, is NAGVMQNPRHLVRRRGQEARLRCSPMKGHSHVYWYRQLPEEGLKFMVYLQKENIIDESGMPKERFSAEFPKEGPSILRIQQVVRGDSAAYFCASSPQGLAGSTDTQYFGPGTRLTVL.

A few counts support this clonotype. This chain joins TRBV7-9 and TRBJ1-1; unclear D gene. V gave up 6 bases and J gave up 0 bases, with 8 bases separating them. CDR3 size: 13 residues. From germline, CDR1 is SEHNR and CDR2 FQNEAQ (reference sequence). CDR3 DNA: TGTGCCAGCAGTCAGTTTCTGAACACTGAAGCTTTCTTT. Translation gives CASSQFLNTEAFF.

The chain links TRBV20-1 to TRBJ2-1; 9 bases fit TRBD2. Germline CDR1 and CDR2: DFQATT and SNEGSKA (reference sequence). This CDR3 contains 14 residues. J gave up 4 bases and V 5 bases, and 6 bases lay outside the gene matches. CDR3 in amino acids: CSASRLAVYNEQFF. In nucleotides, the CDR3 is TGCAGTGCTTCCAGACTAGCGGTTTACAATGAGCAGTTCTTC.

This chain uses TRBV4-3 with TRBJ1-3; D is undetermined. Between the trimmed V and J ends, which lost 1 base and 0 bases, there was a span of 7 bases. The germline V gene has CDR1 LGHNA and CDR2 YSLEER. The CDR3 is 15 amino acids. The CDR3 protein is CASSQGLHSGNTIYF. DNA of the CDR3: TGCGCCAGCAGCCAAGGCTTACACTCTGGAAACACCATATATTTT.

The chain recombines TRBV29-1 with TRBJ2-5; D possibly corresponds to TRBD1 (5 bases). Trimming pared 7 bases from V and 1 base from J, leaving 13 bases between. This CDR3 has 13 residues. Germline V gene sequence: CDR1 SQVTM, CDR2 ANQGSEA. Written as DNA, the CDR3 is TGCAGCGGACGGCGACAGCTCCAAGAGACCCAGTACTTC. This gives the protein CSGRRQLQETQYF.

This clonotype turned up a few times. The rearrangement joins TRBV10-3 to TRBJ1-5; TRBD1 agrees at 7 bases. The CDR3 loop spans 14 amino acids. Germline CDR1 ENHRY, CDR2 SYGVKD. V shed 4 bases and J 1 base; nucleotides not matched to a gene: 1. CDR3 loop: CAISATGSNQPQHF. The CDR3 region has the DNA TGTGCCATCAGTGCGACAGGGAGCAATCAGCCCCAGCATTTT.

The chain recombines TRBV28 with TRBJ2-7; 8 bases agree with TRBD1. The V gene's germline CDR1 is MDHEN and CDR2 SYDVKM. V gave up 3 bases and J gave up 2 bases; unmatched junction bases: 12. CDR3 size: 17 residues. The CDR3 protein is CASSFFSPGQAPYEQYF. The CDR3 nucleotides are TGTGCCAGCAGTTTTTTTAGCCCGGGACAGGCCCCCTACGAGCAGTACTTC.

This chain connects TRBV28 to TRBJ2-1; 11 bases fit TRBD2. The germline gives CDR1 MDHEN, CDR2 SYDVKM. V shed 5 bases and J 9 bases; nucleotides not matched to a gene: 9. The CDR3 has 15 residues. The DNA for the CDR3 is TGTGCCAGCAGTCGAGGGGGACTAGCGGTACCTGAGCAGTTCTTC. Amino acids: CASSRGGLAVPEQFF.

This clonotype was counted a few times. The chain is built from TRBV6-2 or TRBV6-3 and TRBJ1-2, with D possibly matching TRBD1 (6 bases). CDR3 length equals 14 residues. V lost 8 bases, J lost 7 bases, and 20 bases lay in between. Germline CDR1 MNHEY, CDR2 SVGEGT. CDR3 region: CASGKWGPERGYTF. CDR3 DNA sequence: TGTGCCAGCGGAAAGTGGGGGCCCGAGCGTGGCTACACCTTC.

This chain joins TRBV28 and TRBJ2-1, with D hard to call. The germline V and J ends were trimmed by 2 bases and 0 bases, with 8 bases remaining between them. Germline CDR1 and CDR2: MDHEN and SYDVKM. The CDR3 covers 15 residues. The CDR3 DNA is TGTGCCAGCAGTTTAGATCCCAGCTCCTACAATGAGCAGTTCTTC. It specifies CASSLDPSSYNEQFF.

V gene TRBV6-5 combines with J gene TRBJ1-1; no clear D. This CDR3 contains 16 residues. Trimming removed 2 bases at V and 1 base at J, with 14 bases between. Germline V gene lookup returns CDR1 MNHEY and CDR2 SVGAGI. Here the CDR3 reads CASSYSSRPSNTEAFF. The CDR3 DNA reads as TGTGCCAGCAGTTACAGTTCGAGGCCCTCGAACACTGAAGCTTTCTTT.

This clonotype has just a few counts. The V and J genes are TRBV7-6 and TRBJ1-5; no clear D. Germline V CDR1 and CDR2: SGHVS, FNYEAQ. The CDR3 spans 13 residues. V was cut by 5 bases and J by 0 bases, with 5 bases left in between. The CDR3 sequence is CASSRSSNQPQHF. CDR3 nucleotide sequence: TGTGCCAGCAGCCGGTCTAGCAATCAGCCCCAGCATTTT.

V usage is TRBV29-1 and J usage is TRBJ1-4, with TRBD1 matching 8 bases. CDR1 SQVTM and CDR2 ANQGSEA come from the germline V gene. The CDR3 loop spans 13 amino acids. The J segment lost 6 bases and the V segment lost 6 bases, leaving 6 bases of the junction unmatched. The CDR3 spells CSVTGEGDEKLFF. In DNA, the CDR3 is TGCAGCGTGACAGGGGAAGGGGATGAAAAACTGTTTTTT. Filled out from reference TRBV29-1 and TRBJ1-4, the complete variable domain reads SAVISQKPSRDICQRGTSLTIQCQVDSQVTMMFWYRQQPGQSLTLIATANQGSEATYESGFVIDKFPISRPNLTFSTLTVSNMSPEDSSIYLCSVTGEGDEKLFFGSGTQLSVL.

The J gene is TRBJ2-2, the V gene TRBV5-1, with D possibly TRBD2 on 5 matching bases. CDR1 and CDR2 (germline): SGHRS, YFSETQ. V gave up 1 base and J gave up 6 bases, with 13 bases separating them. The length of the CDR3 is 15 residues. This CDR3 is CASSLSTRRAGELFF. CDR3 bases: TGCGCCAGCAGCTTGTCTACGAGGCGGGCCGGGGAGCTGTTTTTT.

This clonotype was observed a handful of times. This chain links TRBV18 with TRBJ2-7; maybe TRBD1 (6 bases). Germline assignment: CDR1 KGHSH and CDR2 LQKENI. The CDR3 totals 13 residues. The ends were cut back, 2 bases at V and 5 bases at J, with 10 bases in the middle. The CDR3 region has the DNA TGTGCCAGCTCACCAACAGGGCCGGACGAGCAGTACTTC. It yields the protein CASSPTGPDEQYF. Using reference TRBV18 and TRBJ2-7 for the parts outside the CDR3, the full variable domain is NAGVMQNPRHLVRRRGQEARLRCSPMKGHSHVYWYRQLPEEGLKFMVYLQKENIIDESGMPKERFSAEFPKEGPSILRIQQVVRGDSAAYFCASSPTGPDEQYFGPGTRLTVT.

The chain employs TRBV20-1 and TRBJ1-5, with TRBD1 matching 9 bases. V lost 6 bases and J lost 3; bases outside the gene matches: 9. Germline V gives CDR1 DFQATT, CDR2 SNEGSKA (reference sequence). The CDR3 consists of 15 residues. CDR3 bases: TGCAGTGCCCTACAGGGGGCCGTGAACAATCAGCCCCAGCATTTT. The encoded protein is CSALQGAVNNQPQHF.

V usage is TRBV9 and J usage is TRBJ2-1; D is unclear. The CDR3 has 17 amino acids. Germline loops: CDR1 SGDLS, CDR2 YYNGEE. The V and J ends lost 3 bases and 0 bases respectively, with 16 bases between them. CDR3 sequence reads: CASSARKPKSSYNEQFF. In DNA, the CDR3 is TGTGCCAGCAGCGCACGAAAGCCGAAGAGCTCCTACAATGAGCAGTTCTTC.

This clonotype was detected a few times. This rearrangement joins TRBV7-2 to TRBJ1-3; D is unresolved. V was shortened by 6 bases and J by 7 bases, with 7 bases between the two germline ends. CDR3 length equals 11 residues. Germline V gene sequence: CDR1 SGHTA, CDR2 FQGNSA. CDR3 sequence: CASRTGNTIYF. The CDR3 coding sequence is TGTGCCAGCAGGACCGGGAACACCATATATTTT.

This clonotype was counted a few times. V and J are TRBV29-1 and TRBJ1-1, with D hard to call. V lost 5 bases to trimming and J lost 10 bases, with 14 bases between them. Germline CDR1 and CDR2: SQVTM and ANQGSEA. The CDR3 has 11 amino acids. The CDR3 loop is CSVSPPKGAFF. In nucleotides, the CDR3 is TGCAGCGTTTCCCCCCCAAAGGGAGCTTTCTTT.

This clonotype was seen a single time. The J gene is TRBJ1-2, the V gene TRBV20-1; TRBD1 is a possible D gene (6 bases). The CDR3 is made up of 13 amino acids. Trimming removed 2 bases at V and 10 bases at J, with 17 bases between. From germline, CDR1 is DFQATT and CDR2 SNEGSKA (reference sequence). The CDR3 DNA follows: TGCAGTGCTAGAAGCCAGACAGGCGCCGACTACACCTTC. Translating gives CSARSQTGADYTF.

The genes are TRBV12-3 or TRBV12-4 and TRBJ2-1; D is unclear. Between the trimmed V and J ends, which lost 5 bases and 3 bases, there was a span of 11 bases. The CDR3 is 14 residues long. The CDR3 is CASSPRQNYNEQFF. DNA for the CDR3: TGTGCCAGCAGTCCCCGACAAAACTACAATGAGCAGTTCTTC.